These 27 T cell receptor beta chains were all obtained from the same sample, sequenced in a study of T cells in Graves' hyperthyroidism and ophthalmopathy. What was amplified from RNA transcripts were TCR beta CDR3 regions. TCR CDR3 regions were first amplified by RT-PCR with HTBI primers. TCRdb itself ran the multiplex PCR reads through MiXCR, one entry per CDR3 protein. The table has hundreds of thousands of distinct CDR3 sequences, roughly a fifth seen once. Sequences were obtained from blood. Every receptor here comes from a man in his fifties or sixties with Graves' ophthalmopathy.

This clonotype showed up just a few times. The chain uses TRBV7-3 and TRBJ2-2; D is perhaps TRBD2 (5 bases). Per the germline V gene, CDR1 is SGHTA and CDR2 is FQGTGA. Trimming stripped 5 bases from V and 5 bases from J, with 9 bases between. There are 13 residues in the CDR3. CDR3 in amino acids: CASSRTPTGELFF. For the CDR3, the DNA is TGTGCCAGCAGCAGGACTCCTACCGGGGAGCTGTTTTTT.

This clonotype was counted ten times or more. This chain uses TRBV20-1 with TRBJ2-1, with D perhaps matching TRBD1 (5 bases). Between the trimmed V and J ends, which lost 2 bases and 4 bases, there was a span of 12 bases. The germline gives CDR1 DFQATT, CDR2 SNEGSKA (reference sequence). This CDR3 region has 14 residues. CDR3 amino acids: CSARITGGYNEQFF. The CDR3 nucleotides read TGCAGTGCTAGAATTACAGGTGGATACAATGAGCAGTTCTTC.

The CDR3 nucleotides read TGCAGTGCTAGGGGGGCGGGGGGACGGGATACGCAGTATTTT. Translation: CSARGAGGRDTQYF. The rearrangement joins TRBV20-1 to TRBJ2-3; 8 positions agree with TRBD2. With 3 bases clipped from V and 6 bases from J, the junction kept 8 bases outside the gene matches. CDR3 size: 14 residues. CDR1 and CDR2 from the germline V gene are DFQATT and SNEGSKA (reference sequence).

The rearrangement uses TRBV19 and TRBJ1-1, with 8 bases that match TRBD1. Germline assignment: CDR1 LNHDA and CDR2 SQIVND (reference sequence). Germline trimming cut 6 bases from V and 2 bases from J; bases unmatched to any gene: 5. The CDR3 is 14 residues long. This CDR3 reads CASRTGEANTEAFF. In DNA, the CDR3 is TGTGCCAGTAGGACAGGGGAGGCTAACACTGAAGCTTTCTTT.

This clonotype was counted ten times or more. The CDR3 sequence is CASSSAWGNTEAFF. Here the CDR3 DNA reads TGCGCCAGCAGCTCTGCCTGGGGCAACACTGAAGCTTTCTTT. This chain joins TRBV5-1 and TRBJ1-1; D is perhaps TRBD1 (5 bases). Germline-derived CDR1 and CDR2 are SGHRS and YFSETQ. V was pared by 3 bases and J by 2 bases, with 11 bases between. The CDR3 sequence is 14 residues long.

The V gene is TRBV6-2 or TRBV6-3, the J gene TRBJ2-3, with D perhaps TRBD1 or TRBD2 (5 bases each). This CDR3 contains 15 residues. The germline V gene encodes CDR1 MNHEY and CDR2 SVGEGT. V lost 6 bases, J lost 7 bases, and 20 bases lay in between. The CDR3 coding sequence is TGTGCCAGCAGCCGGGTTGGGGGAGATGTGAATACGCAGTATTTT. As protein: CASSRVGGDVNTQYF.

In this sample, this clonotype turned up many times. V and J are TRBV27 and TRBJ2-7, with D perhaps TRBD1 (6 bases). The CDR3 covers 14 residues. Trimming removed 0 bases at V and 7 bases at J, with 13 bases between. CDR1 and CDR2 (germline): MNHEY, SMNVEV (reference sequence). CDR3 sequence: CASSLSGTHQEQYF. The CDR3 coding sequence is TGTGCCAGCAGTTTATCGGGGACACATCAAGAGCAGTACTTC.

The rearrangement uses TRBV5-1 and TRBJ2-3; D is perhaps TRBD1 or TRBD2 (5 bases each). Trimming took off 4 bases at V and 2 bases at J, with 11 bases between the two ends. Germline loops: CDR1 SGHRS, CDR2 YFSETQ. There are 14 residues in the CDR3. Here the CDR3 reads CASSPRDLTDTQYF. For the CDR3, the DNA is TGCGCCAGCAGCCCCAGGGACCTCACAGATACGCAGTATTTT.

This clonotype was observed at least ten times. The chain combines TRBV28 with TRBJ2-1; possibly TRBD2 for D (6 bases). In germline, CDR1 is MDHEN, CDR2 SYDVKM. The length of the CDR3 is 16 residues. Trimming took off 3 bases at V and 4 bases at J, with 16 bases between the two ends. This CDR3 reads CASSFPLAQGYNEQFF. The DNA of the CDR3 is TGTGCCAGCAGTTTCCCGCTAGCGCAGGGATACAATGAGCAGTTCTTC.

This clonotype was detected many times. The chain joins TRBV7-3 to TRBJ2-3; perhaps D is TRBD1 or TRBD2 (7 bases each). This CDR3 is built from 13 residues. Germline lookup yields CDR1 SGHTA and CDR2 FQGTGA. Trimming removed 5 bases at V and 6 bases at J, with 12 bases between. CDR3 amino acids: CASSRQGGDTQYF. CDR3 DNA: TGTGCCAGCAGCCGACAGGGAGGGGATACGCAGTATTTT.

This sequence joins TRBV18 and TRBJ1-3, with D possibly matching TRBD1 (5 bases). Trimming took off 6 bases at V and 0 bases at J, with 6 bases between the two ends. The CDR3 length is 13 residues. Germline CDR1 is KGHSH and CDR2 is LQKENI. This CDR3 reads CASSDSSGNTIYF. In nucleotides, the CDR3 is TGTGCCAGCTCCGACAGCTCTGGAAACACCATATATTTT. Supplemented by reference TRBV18 and TRBJ1-3, the full variable domain reads NAGVMQNPRHLVRRRGQEARLRCSPMKGHSHVYWYRQLPEEGLKFMVYLQKENIIDESGMPKERFSAEFPKEGPSILRIQQVVRGDSAAYFCASSDSSGNTIYFGEGSWLTVV.

The chain uses TRBV6-1 and TRBJ2-3, with D unresolved. Trimming took 6 bases from V and 1 from J, leaving 8 bases between them. Germline CDR1 reads MNHNS; CDR2 reads SASEGT. The CDR3 loop spans 13 amino acids. In nucleotides, the CDR3 is TGTGCCAGCAGACCCGGAGGCACAGATACGCAGTATTTT. Translated, it gives CASRPGGTDTQYF.

This clonotype was recorded many times. The rearrangement uses TRBV27 and TRBJ1-2; maybe TRBD1 (5 bases). CDR1 MNHEY and CDR2 SMNVEV come from the germline V gene (reference sequence). Between the trimmed V and J ends, which lost 3 bases and 8 bases, there was a span of 13 bases. The CDR3 covers 13 residues. The CDR3 coding sequence is TGTGCCAGCAGTTTGAAAGGGGCGAAGGGCTACACCTTC. Translation: CASSLKGAKGYTF.

Only a few counts were recorded for this clonotype. The V gene is TRBV27, the J gene TRBJ2-5; D gene unclear. Between the trimmed V and J ends, which lost 5 bases and 4 bases, there was a span of 14 bases. The CDR3 has 14 amino acids. Germline V CDR1 and CDR2: MNHEY, SMNVEV (reference sequence). CDR3 bases: TGTGCCAGCAGTAACCCCGAGAACGTAGAGACCCAGTACTTC. This translates into CASSNPENVETQYF.

The rearrangement uses TRBV24-1 and TRBJ2-7; D is unresolved. CDR3 length: 16 amino acids. The germline gives CDR1 KGHDR, CDR2 SFDVKD. V gave up 4 bases and J gave up 0 bases, with 15 bases separating them. The CDR3 bases are TGTGCCACCAGTGACCCTCTAGGGTTCCCCTCCTACGAGCAGTACTTC. It specifies CATSDPLGFPSYEQYF.

This clonotype was picked up one time. The J gene is TRBJ1-3, the V gene TRBV14; no firm D call. CDR1 is SGHDN and CDR2 is FVKESK in the germline V gene. The CDR3 length is 14 residues. Trimming removed 4 bases from V and 2 bases from J, with 9 bases in between. CDR3 DNA sequence: TGTGCCAGCAGCCCCACATCAACTGGAAACACCATATATTTT. It is translated as CASSPTSTGNTIYF.

This chain connects TRBV6-1 to TRBJ1-5, with a tentative D call TRBD1 (6 bases). Trimming shortened V by 8 bases and J by 2 bases, and 13 bases separated the two germline ends. This CDR3 is 14 amino acids long. Germline V lookup: CDR1 MNHNS, CDR2 SASEGT. The CDR3 spells CASAGQRGNQPQHF. The CDR3, as DNA: TGTGCCAGCGCCGGACAGAGGGGCAATCAGCCCCAGCATTTT.

This clonotype was recorded a few times. This chain connects TRBV6-1 to TRBJ1-5; 7 nucleotides align to TRBD1. CDR1 is MNHNS and CDR2 is SASEGT in the germline V gene. The length of the CDR3 is 15 residues. After removal of 6 bases from V and 6 bases from J, the junction contained 11 bases not matched to a gene. The DNA of the CDR3 is TGTGCCAGCAGACCGGGGCAGGGGGGGCGTCAGCCCCAGCATTTT. Its translation: CASRPGQGGRQPQHF.

This clonotype has a handful of counts. The genes are TRBV3-1 and TRBJ2-2; 9 nucleotides match TRBD1. J gave up 0 bases and V 3 bases, and 2 bases lay outside the gene matches. Per the germline V gene, CDR1 is LGHDT and CDR2 is YNNKEL (reference sequence). The CDR3 length is 16 residues. The CDR3 loop is CASSQGQGANTGELFF. The DNA of the CDR3 is TGTGCCAGCAGCCAGGGACAGGGAGCGAACACCGGGGAGCTGTTTTTT.

This clonotype was counted at least ten times. This rearrangement joins TRBV5-1 to TRBJ2-3; TRBD2 agrees at 11 bases. V shed 0 bases and J 2 bases; nucleotides not matched to a gene: 2. In germline, CDR1 is SGHRS, CDR2 YFSETQ. This CDR3 has 16 residues. The CDR3 spells CASSLALAGATDTQYF. The CDR3 DNA sequence: TGCGCCAGCAGCTTGGCACTAGCGGGAGCCACAGATACGCAGTATTTT.

This clonotype was seen a few times. This chain connects TRBV6-5 to TRBJ1-6; the D is unclear. CDR1 MNHEY and CDR2 SVGAGI come from the germline V gene. V dropped 0 bases and J dropped 5 bases, with 11 bases sitting between them. The CDR3 covers 16 residues. The CDR3 here is CASSYSRWANNSPLHF. The CDR3 region has the DNA TGTGCCAGCAGTTACTCCCGGTGGGCAAATAATTCACCCCTCCACTTT.

Only a few counts were recorded for this clonotype. This chain links TRBV6-1 with TRBJ1-5, with 9 bases identical to TRBD1. CDR1 MNHNS and CDR2 SASEGT come from the germline V gene. V lost 8 bases and J lost 6; bases outside the gene matches: 17. The CDR3 is 17 amino acids. For the CDR3, the DNA is TGTGCCAGCGGCAGGCGCGGGACAGGGAGATCGAGTCAGCCCCAGCATTTT. As protein: CASGRRGTGRSSQPQHF.

At least ten counts were recorded for this clonotype. The chain couples TRBV2 to TRBJ1-4, with D perhaps matching TRBD1 (5 bases). V lost 6 bases and J 7 bases, leaving 21 bases between the germline ends. The CDR3 sequence is 16 residues long. Germline V gene data show CDR1 as SNHLY and CDR2 as FYNNEI. For the CDR3, the DNA is TGTGCCAGCAGCGCGTTTTTAAGGGGATATGGTGAAAAACTGTTTTTT. This translates into CASSAFLRGYGEKLFF.

This clonotype was detected many times. The chain joins TRBV12-3 or TRBV12-4 to TRBJ2-1, with a tentative D call TRBD2 (7 bases). This CDR3 spans 12 amino acids. V lost 3 bases and J 10 bases, leaving 10 bases between the germline ends. The CDR3 loop is CASSLGGLEQFF. The CDR3 nucleotides read TGTGCCAGCAGTTTGGGGGGGCTAGAGCAGTTCTTC.

This clonotype was counted at least ten times. The genes are TRBV20-1 and TRBJ1-6; TRBD1 matches 11 bases. The CDR3 has 16 residues. Germline-derived CDR1 and CDR2 are DFQATT and SNEGSKA (reference sequence). J gave up 9 bases and V 6 bases, and 13 bases lay outside the gene matches. CDR3 sequence: CSATPGQGAWGSPLHF. The DNA for the CDR3 is TGCAGTGCCACCCCCGGACAGGGGGCATGGGGTTCACCCCTCCACTTT.

Remarks on this clonotype: It may be a read error: a sequence one base away is much more abundant. In this CDR3 the conserved last residue, phenylalanine or tryptophan, is missing, so a read error is likely. The chain has TRBV28 and TRBJ1-6; TRBD1 agrees at 10 bases. The CDR3 length is 16 residues. The V and J ends lost 6 bases and 8 bases, in that order; junction bases with no gene match: 10. Germline CDR1 MDHEN, CDR2 SYDVKM. CDR3 amino acids: CASSRGDRGWDSPLHS. Here the CDR3 DNA reads TGTGCCAGCAGCCGTGGGGACAGGGGATGGGATTCACCCCTCCACTCT.

There are a few counts of this clonotype. This chain connects TRBV25-1 to TRBJ1-1; D ambiguous. V gave up 4 bases and J gave up 7 bases, with 13 bases separating them. This CDR3 is 13 amino acids long. Germline CDR1 reads MGHDK; CDR2 reads SYGVNS. CDR3 nucleotides: TGTGCCAGCAGTGGTCCCGCACGGAGTGAAGCTTTCTTT. Amino acid sequence: CASSGPARSEAFF. Based on the CDR3 plus reference TRBV25-1 and TRBJ1-1, the full variable domain is EADIYQTPRYLVIGTGKKITLECSQTMGHDKMYWYQQDPGMELHLIHYSYGVNSTEKGDLSSESTVSRIRTEHFPLTLESARPSHTSQYLCASSGPARSEAFFGQGTRLTVV.